The rows below give T cell receptor beta chains drawn from one sample of a study of beta chain features in type 1 diabetes. TCRdb's table, derived via immunoSEQ multiplex PCR, lists solely in-frame clones and lacks some. The sample includes 450,000 to 600,000 clones, around 28% of them seen just once. The sample consisted of naive CD4+ T cells from blood. All receptors come from a young man in good health. Each CDR3 is given with its conserved first and last residue. A D gene is named only where the DNA matches it firmly. Clone size appears in some rows only: once, few, many, or a class for an expanded clone.

abundance | j_gene | v_gene | d_gene | CDR3nt | CDR3aa
. | TRBJ2-7 | TRBV7-2 | . | TGTGCCAGCAGCTTAATGACGGCCGAGCAGTACTTC | CASSLMTAEQYF
few | TRBJ2-1 | TRBV9 | . | TGTGCCAGCAGCGTAGGACGGACCGGTGAGCAGTTCTTC | CASSVGRTGEQFF
. | TRBJ2-7 | TRBV5-1 | . | TGCGCCAGCAGCCCAGTGTGGGGTGCCGACGAGCAGTACTTC | CASSPVWGADEQYF
few | TRBJ2-7 | TRBV7-9 | . | TGTGCCAGCAGTAAAAGAGCGGGACAGGCGCTGTCCTACGAGCAGTACTTC | CASSKRAGQALSYEQYF
few | TRBJ2-6 | TRBV30 | . | TGTGCCTGGTTGTTTGCTGGGGCCAACGTCCTGACTTTC | CAWLFAGANVLTF
few | TRBJ2-2 | TRBV7-3 | TRBD1 | TGTGCCAGCAGCACAGGGACAGGGGTACATATCGGGGAGCTGTTTTTT | CASSTGTGVHIGELFF
. | TRBJ1-1 | TRBV11-2 | TRBD1 | TGTGCCAGCAGACAGGGGGCCGCGAACACTGAAGCTTTCTTT | CASRQGAANTEAFF
. | TRBJ2-5 | TRBV18 | . | TGTGCCAGCTCCGTCTCACCCCTTTTGGAGACCCAGTACTTC | CASSVSPLLETQYF
few | TRBJ2-7 | TRBV11-2 | . | TGTGCCAGCAGCCCCAGGGGAGTGCGAGAGCAGTACTTC | CASSPRGVREQYF
. | TRBJ2-1 | TRBV7-3 | TRBD1 | TGTGCCAGCAGCTTAACGATGGACAGGGTGGTCTACAATGAGCAGTTCTTC | CASSLTMDRVVYNEQFF
. | TRBJ2-1 | TRBV4-3 | . | TGCGCCAGCAGCCTCCGGGGTAGCGAGGGCAATGAGCAGTTCTTC | CASSLRGSEGNEQFF
few | TRBJ2-4 | TRBV27 | . | TGTGCCAGCAGTTTAGGAGTCAAAAACATTCAGTACTTC | CASSLGVKNIQYF
. | TRBJ2-7 | TRBV30 | . | TGTGCCTGGAGTGTAAGGCTCTCCGGGACCAACTCCTACGAGCAGTACTTC | CAWSVRLSGTNSYEQYF
few | TRBJ2-1 | TRBV30 | . | TGTGCCTGGAGTGTAAGGTATGAGCAGTTCTTC | CAWSVRYEQFF
few | TRBJ2-2 | TRBV5-4 | . | TGTGCCAGCAGCCGGATGGATGGTGGGGGCCGATTCGGGGAGCTGTTTTTT | CASSRMDGGGRFGELFF
few | TRBJ2-7 | TRBV29-1 | . | TGCAGCGTCTCCTTAGGCGGGGTTCCCTCCTACGAGCAGTACTTC | CSVSLGGVPSYEQYF
. | TRBJ2-7 | TRBV29-1 | TRBD1 | TGCAGCGTCGCTCGACAGGGCGCCTACGAGCAGTACTTC | CSVARQGAYEQYF
few | TRBJ2-7 | TRBV20-1 | . | TGCAGTGCTACGACAGCAGACGAGCAGTACTTC | CSATTADEQYF
. | TRBJ2-3 | TRBV5-4 | . | TGTGCCAGCAGCTTACGGGGGACCACAGATACGCAGTATTTT | CASSLRGTTDTQYF
. | TRBJ2-3 | TRBV7-9 | . | TGTGCCAGCAGCCCGCCGGTAGATACGCAGTATTTT | CASSPPVDTQYF
. | TRBJ2-7 | TRBV19 | TRBD1 | TGTGCCAGTAGTATCCAGACAGGGGGCTACGAGCAGTACTTC | CASSIQTGGYEQYF
. | TRBJ2-7 | TRBV4-1 | TRBD2 | TGCGCCAGCAGCCAAGACCCTCTAGCGGGAGAGGACTACGAGCAGTACTTC | CASSQDPLAGEDYEQYF
few | TRBJ2-7 | TRBV28 | TRBD2 | TGTGCCAGCAGTTTAACCGGGAGGGCGTCCTCCTACGAGCAGTACTTC | CASSLTGRASSYEQYF
. | TRBJ1-3 | TRBV9 | . | TGTGCCAGCAGCGTAGCTACATCTGGACGAAGGGTTGACTCTGGAAACACCATATATTTT | CASSVATSGRRVDSGNTIYF
few | TRBJ2-1 | TRBV5-1 | . | TGCGCCAGCAGCTTGGCACCGGGAAGGGATGAGCAGTTCTTC | CASSLAPGRDEQFF
. | TRBJ2-1 | TRBV7-2 | TRBD2 | TGTGCCAGCACTAGCGGGGTCTACAATGAGCAGTTCTTC | CASTSGVYNEQFF
. | TRBJ2-3 | TRBV5-1 | . | TGCGCCAGCAGCGATGTGGAGTGGGCAGATACGCAGTATTTT | CASSDVEWADTQYF
few | TRBJ2-1 | TRBV19 | . | TGTGCCAGCGGTGGCCCAGCGGAGTACAATGAGCAGTTCTTC | CASGGPAEYNEQFF
few | TRBJ2-6 | TRBV14 | TRBD1 | TGTGCCAGCAGCCCGGACAGGAGTAGCTCTGGGGCCAACGTCCTGACTTTC | CASSPDRSSSGANVLTF
few | TRBJ2-1 | TRBV11-3 | TRBD2 | TGTGCCAGCAGTTCAAGCGGGAAATACAATGAGCAGTTCTTC | CASSSSGKYNEQFF
. | TRBJ2-3 | TRBV7-9 | TRBD2 | TGTGCCAGCAGCTTACCTAGCGGTAGCACAGATACGCAGTATTTT | CASSLPSGSTDTQYF
. | TRBJ2-7 | TRBV30 | . | TGTGCCTGGGCCGGGACCTCCGAGCAGTACTTC | CAWAGTSEQYF
. | TRBJ2-5 | TRBV5-4 | TRBD2 | TGTGCCAGCAGCTTGCCCGCGGCGGGAGGTGGGACCCAGTACTTC | CASSLPAAGGGTQYF
. | TRBJ2-7 | TRBV28 | TRBD1 | TGTGCCAGCAGAGGGACAGGTTCCTACGAGCAGTACTTC | CASRGTGSYEQYF
. | TRBJ2-7 | TRBV25-1 | . | TGTGCCAGCAGTGACACGGCGAAAAGCTCCTACGAGCAGTACTTC | CASSDTAKSSYEQYF
. | TRBJ2-1 | TRBV5-1 | . | TGCGCCAGCAGCTTGGAATACGCGAATGAGCAGTTCTTC | CASSLEYANEQFF
few | TRBJ2-1 | TRBV15 | . | TGTGCCACCAGCAGAGAACGGTCAGGGGCTAGGTACAATGAGCAGTTCTTC | CATSRERSGARYNEQFF
few | TRBJ2-5 | TRBV14 | . | TGTGCCAGCAGCCGTGGGACCGAGAAGTACTTC | CASSRGTEKYF
. | TRBJ1-1 | TRBV4-1 | . | TGCGCCAGCAGCCATGGCAGGGGAGGAGTGGAAGCTTTCTTT | CASSHGRGGVEAFF
few | TRBJ2-1 | TRBV4-1 | TRBD2 | TGCGCCAGCAGCCGGGGACTAGGCTGGTACAATGAGCAGTTCTTC | CASSRGLGWYNEQFF
few | TRBJ2-5 | TRBV28 | . | TGTGCCAGCAGTTTACGAGCGCTACAAGAGACCCAGTACTTC | CASSLRALQETQYF
once | TRBJ1-6 | TRBV30 | TRBD1 | TGTGCCTGGAGAGGGGGCGCGTCGTCACCCCTCCACTTT | CAWRGGASSPLHF
. | TRBJ2-7 | TRBV20-1 | . | TGCAGTGCTCCAGGAGCCTACGAGCAGTACTTC | CSAPGAYEQYF
. | TRBJ2-3 | TRBV5-1 | . | TGCGCCAGCAGCCCGGTACAGGGCCAAGCGCAGTATTTT | CASSPVQGQAQYF
. | TRBJ2-1 | TRBV29-1 | . | TGCAGCGTTGACCGGGGTAAGCGCAATGAGCAGTTCTTC | CSVDRGKRNEQFF
. | TRBJ1-2 | TRBV25-1 | . | TGTGCCAGCAGCTTGGGGTGGGGACTGAACTATGGCTACACCTTC | CASSLGWGLNYGYTF
few | TRBJ1-1 | TRBV18 | . | TGTGCCAGCTCACCACTCGCGGGGTACACCGGCGGCACTGAAGCTTTCTTT | CASSPLAGYTGGTEAFF
few | TRBJ2-7 | TRBV29-1 | . | TGCAGCGTTGAAGTCTCTTACTCCTACGAGCAGTACTTC | CSVEVSYSYEQYF
few | TRBJ2-5 | TRBV5-4 | TRBD2 | TGTGCCAGCAGCCCACGGGGCGGGAGGAGAGAGACCCAGTACTTC | CASSPRGGRRETQYF
few | TRBJ2-2 | TRBV2 | . | TGTGCCAGCATTCTTGACAGAGGACAAAGCCCCGGGGAGCTGTTTTTT | CASILDRGQSPGELFF
. | TRBJ1-2 | TRBV14 | TRBD1 | TGTGCCAGCAGGCGGACAGGGAGAGATGGCTACACCTTC | CASRRTGRDGYTF
. | TRBJ2-3 | TRBV5-1 | TRBD2 | TGCGCCAGCGGGGCTAGCGGTAGCACAGATACGCAGTATTTT | CASGASGSTDTQYF
. | TRBJ2-7 | TRBV30 | . | TGTGCCTGGAGTGTAGGTAGCGGACCCTACGAGCAGTACTTC | CAWSVGSGPYEQYF
. | TRBJ2-6 | TRBV29-1 | . | TGCAGCGTGGAAGATGCAGCCAACGTCCTGACTTTC | CSVEDAANVLTF
few | TRBJ2-3 | TRBV30 | . | TGTGCCTGGACCCTCAAGGGGGCAGATACGCAGTATTTT | CAWTLKGADTQYF
. | TRBJ2-1 | TRBV7-2 | . | TGTGCCAGCAGCCGCCTAGCCTCCTACAATGAGCAGTTCTTC | CASSRLASYNEQFF
few | TRBJ2-7 | TRBV7-9 | . | TGTGCCAGCAGCCTGACAGGGAGGGACGAGCAGTACTTC | CASSLTGRDEQYF